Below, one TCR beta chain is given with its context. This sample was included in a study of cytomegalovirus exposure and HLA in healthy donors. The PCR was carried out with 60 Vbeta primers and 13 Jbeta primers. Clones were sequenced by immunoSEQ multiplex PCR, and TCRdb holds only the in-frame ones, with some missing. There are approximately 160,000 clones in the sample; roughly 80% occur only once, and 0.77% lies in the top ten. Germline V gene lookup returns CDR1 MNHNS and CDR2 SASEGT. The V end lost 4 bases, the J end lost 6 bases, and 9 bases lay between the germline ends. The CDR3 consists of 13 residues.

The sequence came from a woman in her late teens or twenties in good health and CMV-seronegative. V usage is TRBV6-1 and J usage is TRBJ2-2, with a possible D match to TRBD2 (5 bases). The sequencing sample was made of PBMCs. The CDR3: CASSASEAGELFF. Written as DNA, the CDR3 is TGTGCCAGCAGTGCTTCGGAGGCCGGGGAGCTGTTTTTT.